This T cell receptor beta chain was sequenced for a study of technical replicates of blood from a few donors. This CDR3 region has 15 residues. Trimming pared 8 bases from V and 4 bases from J, leaving 20 bases between. The germline V gene has CDR1 LNHNV and CDR2 YYDKDF (reference sequence). Libraries were prepared by immunoSEQ multiplex PCR; TCRdb keeps only in-frame clonotypes and omits some of them. This sample carries tens of thousands of clones, approximately 94% of them seen once, and the ten largest clones take roughly 0.25%. V and J are TRBV15 and TRBJ1-1, with TRBD1 as a possible D gene (6 bases). Sample: T cells isolated from PBMCs. This sequence was found in a human donor in good health. CDR3 in DNA: TGTGCCACCGGGCAGGGGCGGGTCAAACTCACTGAAGCTTTCTTT. This encodes CATGQGRVKLTEAFF.